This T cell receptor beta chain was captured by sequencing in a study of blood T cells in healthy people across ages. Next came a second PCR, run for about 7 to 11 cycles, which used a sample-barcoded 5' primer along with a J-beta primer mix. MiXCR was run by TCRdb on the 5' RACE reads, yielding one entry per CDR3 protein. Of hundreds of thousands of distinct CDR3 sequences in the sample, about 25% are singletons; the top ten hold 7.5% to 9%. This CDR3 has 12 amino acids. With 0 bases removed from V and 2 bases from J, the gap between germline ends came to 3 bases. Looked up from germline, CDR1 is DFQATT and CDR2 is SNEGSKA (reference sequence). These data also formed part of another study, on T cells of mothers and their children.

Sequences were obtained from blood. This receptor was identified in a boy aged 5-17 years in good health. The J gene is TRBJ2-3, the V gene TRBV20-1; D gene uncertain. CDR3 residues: CSARENTDTQYF. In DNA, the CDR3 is TGCAGTGCTAGAGAAAACACAGATACGCAGTATTTT.